This T cell receptor (beta chain) was profiled in a study of shared clonotypes between healthy human individuals. Study results and limitations: Generally, estimated richness proved larger in naive subsets than it did in memory subsets.

TCRdb's copy holds only in-frame clones and misses some; the assay was immunoSEQ multiplex PCR. The table includes fewer than 1 million clones, just over 95% detected once. CDR1 PRHDT and CDR2 FYEKMQ come from the germline V gene (reference sequence). V shed 1 base and J shed 3 bases, with 9 bases lying between them. This CDR3 has 14 residues. Selected positively for CCR7 and CD45RO-negative, naive CD8 cells excluded terminally differentiated effector memory CD45RA+ cells. About this clone: Its antigen is unidentified.

V and J are TRBV13 and TRBJ1-1; D not certain. The TCR sequence derives from a man under 40 in good health. Sequenced material: naive CD8+ T cells sorted from blood. The CDR3 coding sequence is TGTGCCAGCAGCTTAGACGGCATATACACTGAAGCTTTCTTT. It is translated as CASSLDGIYTEAFF.